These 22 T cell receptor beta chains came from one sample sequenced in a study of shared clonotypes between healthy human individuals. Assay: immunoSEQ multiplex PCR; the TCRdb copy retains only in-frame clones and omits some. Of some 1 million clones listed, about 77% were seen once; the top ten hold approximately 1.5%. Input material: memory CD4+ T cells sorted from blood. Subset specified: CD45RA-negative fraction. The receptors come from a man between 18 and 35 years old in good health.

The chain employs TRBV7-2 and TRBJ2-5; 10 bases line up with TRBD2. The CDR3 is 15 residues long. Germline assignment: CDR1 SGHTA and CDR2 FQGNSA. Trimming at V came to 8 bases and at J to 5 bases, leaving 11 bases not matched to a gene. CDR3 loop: CASGGDSGRLETQYF. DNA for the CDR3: TGTGCCAGCGGAGGGGATAGCGGGAGGTTGGAGACCCAGTACTTC. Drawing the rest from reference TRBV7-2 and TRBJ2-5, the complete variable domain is GAGVSQSPSNKVTEKGKDVELRCDPISGHTALYWYRQSLGQGLEFLIYFQGNSAPDKSGLPSDRFSAERTGGSVSTLTIQRTQQEDSAVYLCASGGDSGRLETQYFGPGTRLLVL.

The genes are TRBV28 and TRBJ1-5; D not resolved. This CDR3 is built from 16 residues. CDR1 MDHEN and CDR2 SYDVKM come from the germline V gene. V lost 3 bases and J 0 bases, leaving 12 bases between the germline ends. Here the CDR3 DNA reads TGTGCCAGCAGTTTTTTAACTGGAAATAGCAATCAGCCCCAGCATTTT. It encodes CASSFLTGNSNQPQHF.

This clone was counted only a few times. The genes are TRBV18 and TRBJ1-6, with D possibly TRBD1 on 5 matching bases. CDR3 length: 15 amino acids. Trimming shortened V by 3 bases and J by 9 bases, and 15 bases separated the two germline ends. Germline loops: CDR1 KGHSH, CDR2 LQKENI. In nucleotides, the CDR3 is TGTGCCAGCTCACCGGGGGACCCCTATGCTTCACCCCTCCACTTT. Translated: CASSPGDPYASPLHF.

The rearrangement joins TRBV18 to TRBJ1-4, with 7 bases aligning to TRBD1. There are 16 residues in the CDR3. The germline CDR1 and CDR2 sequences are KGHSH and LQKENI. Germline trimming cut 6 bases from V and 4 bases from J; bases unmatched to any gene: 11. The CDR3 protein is CASSSGTGADNEKLFF. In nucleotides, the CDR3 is TGTGCCAGCTCGTCGGGAACAGGGGCTGATAATGAAAAACTGTTTTTT.

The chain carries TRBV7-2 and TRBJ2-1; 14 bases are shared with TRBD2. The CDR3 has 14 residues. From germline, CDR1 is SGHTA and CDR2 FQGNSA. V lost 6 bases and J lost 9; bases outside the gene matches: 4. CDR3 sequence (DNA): TGTGCCAGCAGAAGACTAGCGGGAGGGGGTGAGCAGTTCTTC. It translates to CASRRLAGGGEQFF.

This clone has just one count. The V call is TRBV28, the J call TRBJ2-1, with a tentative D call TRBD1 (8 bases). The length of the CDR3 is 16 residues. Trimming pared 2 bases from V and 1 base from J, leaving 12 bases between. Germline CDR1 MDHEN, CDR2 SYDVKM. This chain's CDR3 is CASSLKQGGSYNEQFF. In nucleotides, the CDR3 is TGTGCCAGCAGTTTAAAACAGGGGGGGTCCTACAATGAGCAGTTCTTC.

The CDR3 DNA reads as TGTGCCATCAGTGAGACCCTAGTTGATCGGCAGTTCTTC. Encoded protein: CAISETLVDRQFF. This sequence joins TRBV10-3 and TRBJ2-1; D is unclear. The CDR3 runs to 13 residues. Trimming left V 2 bases short and J 12 bases short, with 14 bases between. The germline CDR1 and CDR2 sequences are ENHRY and SYGVKD.

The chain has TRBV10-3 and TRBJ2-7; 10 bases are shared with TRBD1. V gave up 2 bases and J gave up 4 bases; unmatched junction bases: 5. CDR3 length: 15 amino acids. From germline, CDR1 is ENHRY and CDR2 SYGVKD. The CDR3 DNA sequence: TGTGCCATCAGTGAGCGGGACAGGGGCGCTTACGAGCAGTACTTC. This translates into CAISERDRGAYEQYF.

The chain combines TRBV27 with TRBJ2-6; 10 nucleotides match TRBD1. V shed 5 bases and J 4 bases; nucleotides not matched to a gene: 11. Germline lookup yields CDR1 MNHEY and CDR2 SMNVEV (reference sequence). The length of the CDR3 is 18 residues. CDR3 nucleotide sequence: TGTGCCAGCAGTAAAAGGACAGGGGGAGGAATCGGGGCCAACGTCCTGACTTTC. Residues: CASSKRTGGGIGANVLTF.

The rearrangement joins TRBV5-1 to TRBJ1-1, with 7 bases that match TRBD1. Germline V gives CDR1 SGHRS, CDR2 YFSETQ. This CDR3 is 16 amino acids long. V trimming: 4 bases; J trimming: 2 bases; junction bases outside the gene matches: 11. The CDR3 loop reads CASSATGVVGNTEAFF. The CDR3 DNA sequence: TGCGCCAGCAGCGCCACAGGGGTCGTAGGTAACACTGAAGCTTTCTTT.

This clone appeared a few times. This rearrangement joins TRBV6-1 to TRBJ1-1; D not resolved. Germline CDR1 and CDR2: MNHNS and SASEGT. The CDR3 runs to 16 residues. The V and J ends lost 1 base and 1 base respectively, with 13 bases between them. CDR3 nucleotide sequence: TGTGCCAGCAGTGAAGGTGCCGGGCCAGCGAACACTGAAGCTTTCTTT. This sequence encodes CASSEGAGPANTEAFF.

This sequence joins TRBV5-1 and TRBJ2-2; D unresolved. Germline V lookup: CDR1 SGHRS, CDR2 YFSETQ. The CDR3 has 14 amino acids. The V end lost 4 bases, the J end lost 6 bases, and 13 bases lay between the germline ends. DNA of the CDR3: TGCGCCAGCAGCCCGACTGAGGTGCCCGGGGAGCTGTTTTTT. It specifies CASSPTEVPGELFF.

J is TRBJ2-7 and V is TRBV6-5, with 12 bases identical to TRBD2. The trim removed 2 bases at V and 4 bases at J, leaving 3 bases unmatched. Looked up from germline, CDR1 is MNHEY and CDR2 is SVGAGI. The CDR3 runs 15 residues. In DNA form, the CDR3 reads TGTGCCAGCAGTTACGACCTAGCGGGAGGGTACGAGCAGTACTTC. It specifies CASSYDLAGGYEQYF.

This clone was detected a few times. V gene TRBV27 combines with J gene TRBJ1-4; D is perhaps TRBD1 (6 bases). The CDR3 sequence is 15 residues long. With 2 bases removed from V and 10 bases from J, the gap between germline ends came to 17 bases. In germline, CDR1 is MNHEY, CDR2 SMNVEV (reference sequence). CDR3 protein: CASSLGGGAFGKLFF. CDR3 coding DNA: TGTGCCAGCAGTTTAGGCGGGGGGGCCTTTGGAAAACTGTTTTTT.

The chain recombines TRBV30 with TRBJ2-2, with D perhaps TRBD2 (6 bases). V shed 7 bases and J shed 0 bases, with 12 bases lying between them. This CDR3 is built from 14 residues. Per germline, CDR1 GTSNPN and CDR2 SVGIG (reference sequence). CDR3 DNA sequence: TGTGCCTCCCCGGGACTGGCGAACACCGGGGAGCTGTTTTTT. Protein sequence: CASPGLANTGELFF.

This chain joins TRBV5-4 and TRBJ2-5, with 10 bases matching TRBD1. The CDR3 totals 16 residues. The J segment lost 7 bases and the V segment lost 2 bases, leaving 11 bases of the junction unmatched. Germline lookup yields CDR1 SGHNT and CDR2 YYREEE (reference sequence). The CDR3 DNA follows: TGTGCCAGCAGCTTAATCTCCGGGACAGGGGACAGGACCCAGTACTTC. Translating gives CASSLISGTGDRTQYF.

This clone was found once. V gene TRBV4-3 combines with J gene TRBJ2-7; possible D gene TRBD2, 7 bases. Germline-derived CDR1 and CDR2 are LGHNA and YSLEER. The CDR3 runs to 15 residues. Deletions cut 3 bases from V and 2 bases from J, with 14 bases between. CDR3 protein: CASSQLGGATYEQYF. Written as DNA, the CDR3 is TGCGCCAGCAGCCAGTTGGGGGGGGCCACCTACGAGCAGTACTTC.

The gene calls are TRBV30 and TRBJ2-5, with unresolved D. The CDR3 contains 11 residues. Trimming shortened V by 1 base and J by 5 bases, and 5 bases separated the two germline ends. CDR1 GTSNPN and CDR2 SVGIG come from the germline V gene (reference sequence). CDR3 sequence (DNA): TGTGCCTGGAGTGGAGTTGAGACCCAGTACTTC. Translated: CAWSGVETQYF.

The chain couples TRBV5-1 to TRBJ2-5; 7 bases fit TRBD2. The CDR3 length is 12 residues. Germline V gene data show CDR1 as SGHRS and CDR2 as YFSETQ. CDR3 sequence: CASGLGEGTQYF. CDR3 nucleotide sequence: TGCGCAAGTGGACTAGGGGAGGGGACCCAGTACTTC.

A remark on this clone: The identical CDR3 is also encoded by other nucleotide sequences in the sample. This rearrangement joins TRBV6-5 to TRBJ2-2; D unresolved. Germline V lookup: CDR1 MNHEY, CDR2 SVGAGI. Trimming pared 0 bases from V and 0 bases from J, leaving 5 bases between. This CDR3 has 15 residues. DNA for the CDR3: TGTGCCAGCAGTTACTCAAATACGAACACCGGGGAGCTGTTTTTT. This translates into CASSYSNTNTGELFF.

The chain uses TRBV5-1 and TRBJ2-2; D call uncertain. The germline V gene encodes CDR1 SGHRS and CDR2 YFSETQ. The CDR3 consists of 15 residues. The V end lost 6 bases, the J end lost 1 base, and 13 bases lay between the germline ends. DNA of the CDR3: TGCGCCAGCAATGACGGTGTCGGGAACACCGGGGAGCTGTTTTTT. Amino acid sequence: CASNDGVGNTGELFF. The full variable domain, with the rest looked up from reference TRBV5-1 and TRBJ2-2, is KAGVTQTPRYLIKTRGQQVTLSCSPISGHRSVSWYQQTPGQGLQFLFEYFSETQRNKGNFPGRFSGRQFSNSRSEMNVSTLELGDSALYLCASNDGVGNTGELFFGEGSRLTVL.

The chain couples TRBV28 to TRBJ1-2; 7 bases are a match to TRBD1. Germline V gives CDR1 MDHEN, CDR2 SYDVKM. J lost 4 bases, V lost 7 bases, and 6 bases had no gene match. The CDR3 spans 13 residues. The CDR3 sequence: CASKLGGSYGYTF. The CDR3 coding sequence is TGTGCCAGCAAACTAGGGGGCAGCTATGGCTACACCTTC.